This is a list of T cell receptor beta chains from one sample in a study of shared clonotypes between healthy human individuals. Only in-frame clones appear in the TCRdb table, and some are missing; sequencing was by immunoSEQ multiplex PCR. Altogether millions of clones are present, approximately 93% being singletons, with the ten largest covering 0.39%. The sample taken for sequencing was naive CD4+ T cells from PBMCs. The receptors originated from a young man in good health. Some clones in this sample may be carry-over from other donors' samples. Both conserved end residues are part of each CDR3. Fields, in order: J gene, clone size, V gene, D gene, CDR3 DNA, CDR3 protein. The D gene is left open where the match is weak. A row's size may be missing; if present it is once, few, many or a size class.

TRBJ2-7 | - | TRBV18 | - | TGTGCCAGCTCCGCGGGACGGGGGACTTACGAGCAGTACTTC | CASSAGRGTYEQYF
TRBJ2-1 | - | TRBV29-1 | TRBD2 | TGCAGCGTTGCGGCTAGCGGTTACAATGAGCAGTTCTTC | CSVAASGYNEQFF
TRBJ2-2 | - | TRBV7-3 | - | TGTGCCAGCAGCGGAACTAGCCCCGGGGAGCTGTTTTTT | CASSGTSPGELFF
TRBJ2-3 | - | TRBV7-9 | TRBD2 | TGTGCCAGCAGCCGGACTAGCGGGAGGAGCACAGATACGCAGTATTTT | CASSRTSGRSTDTQYF
TRBJ2-4 | - | TRBV11-2 | - | TGTGCCAGCAGCTTAGCGTTGGCCAAAAACATTCAGTACTTC | CASSLALAKNIQYF
TRBJ1-3 | - | TRBV29-1 | - | TGCAGCGTTGACGCTGGAAACACCATATATTTT | CSVDAGNTIYF
TRBJ2-1 | - | TRBV20-1 | - | TGCAGTGGGGGGCGCTACAATGAGCAGTTCTTC | CSGGRYNEQFF
TRBJ2-1 | - | TRBV9 | TRBD2 | TGTGCCAGCAGCGCACAAGGACTAGCGGGAGGGGATGAGCAGTTCTTC | CASSAQGLAGGDEQFF
TRBJ2-1 | once | TRBV29-1 | TRBD2 | TGCAGCGTCATGGCCCCGCTAGCGGGAGTTCAGTTCTTC | CSVMAPLAGVQFF
TRBJ2-7 | - | TRBV6-1 | - | TGTGCCAGCAGCGTAAAAAGAGACGTCGAGCAGTACTTC | CASSVKRDVEQYF
TRBJ1-2 | once | TRBV30 | - | TGTGCCTGGAGTTCGGACTCTTCCTATGGCTACACCTTC | CAWSSDSSYGYTF
TRBJ2-3 | - | TRBV30 | - | TGTGCCTGGAACAGGGAGGGATCAGATACGCAGTATTTT | CAWNREGSDTQYF
TRBJ2-5 | - | TRBV2 | TRBD2 | TGTGCCAGCAGTTACCGACTAGCAACACAAGAGACCCAGTACTTC | CASSYRLATQETQYF
TRBJ1-2 | - | TRBV6-6 | TRBD1 | TGTGCCAGCACACTCCCCGGGACAGCTAACTATGGCTACACCTTC | CASTLPGTANYGYTF
TRBJ2-1 | - | TRBV7-9 | TRBD2 | TGTGCCAGCAGCCCTAGCGGGAGAACGGGTGAGCAGTTCTTC | CASSPSGRTGEQFF
TRBJ2-7 | - | TRBV5-1 | - | TGCGCCAGCAGCTTGGTCGTATCCTCCTACGAGCAGTACTTC | CASSLVVSSYEQYF
TRBJ1-3 | - | TRBV6-6 | - | TGTGCCAGCAGTTTTAACTCTGGAAACACCATATATTTT | CASSFNSGNTIYF
TRBJ2-5 | - | TRBV19 | - | TGTGCCAGTAGTATCTTCAGATCCCAAGAGACCCAGTACTTC | CASSIFRSQETQYF
TRBJ2-1 | - | TRBV29-1 | - | TGCAGCGTTGAAAATGCCCCGGGGACTGAGCAGTTCTTC | CSVENAPGTEQFF
TRBJ1-3 | once | TRBV5-1 | - | TGCGCCAGCAGCTTGGTCGGGGGGGCTGCTGGAAACACCATATATTTT | CASSLVGGAAGNTIYF
TRBJ2-2 | - | TRBV5-5 | TRBD2 | TGTGCCAGCAGCACTTTAGCGGGGGCCACCGGGGAGCTGTTTTTT | CASSTLAGATGELFF
TRBJ2-7 | - | TRBV5-5 | - | TGTGCCAGCAGCTTAACATATGTCTACGAGCAGTACTTC | CASSLTYVYEQYF
TRBJ2-2 | - | TRBV7-2 | - | TGTGCCAGCAGCTCCGCCTTCCTAGTTCGCGGGGAGCTGTTTTTT | CASSSAFLVRGELFF
TRBJ1-1 | - | TRBV7-2 | TRBD1 | TGTGCCAGCAGCTTACGACAGGGCACTGAAGCTTTCTTT | CASSLRQGTEAFF
TRBJ2-7 | - | TRBV9 | - | TGTGCCAGCAGCCCCCAAAATAGCGAGAACGAGCAGTACTTC | CASSPQNSENEQYF
TRBJ2-5 | - | TRBV6-1 | - | TGTGCCAGCAGTGAAGTGGAACGGACTCAAGAGACCCAGTACTTC | CASSEVERTQETQYF
TRBJ2-2 | - | TRBV7-9 | - | TGTGCCAGCAGCACACAAGAGGGCACCGGGGAGCTGTTTTTT | CASSTQEGTGELFF
TRBJ2-1 | - | TRBV5-1 | - | TGCGCCAGCAGGAAGGGCCTGGGGACCTACAATGAGCAGTTCTTC | CASRKGLGTYNEQFF
TRBJ2-3 | - | TRBV5-4 | - | TGTGCCAGCAGCTTGTTTAGGATCTCAGATACGCAGTATTTT | CASSLFRISDTQYF
TRBJ2-2 | - | TRBV4-3 | - | TGCGCCAGCAGCCAAGACGAACCGGGACGAAGGTCCAGAAACGGGGAGCTGTTTTTT | CASSQDEPGRRSRNGELFF
TRBJ2-7 | - | TRBV11-2 | - | TGTGCCAGCAGCCTCCCGTCCGGGGCTTACGAGCAGTACTTC | CASSLPSGAYEQYF
TRBJ2-2 | - | TRBV5-5 | - | TGTGCCAGCAGCAGGGCCTTCACCGGGGAGCTGTTTTTT | CASSRAFTGELFF
TRBJ2-1 | - | TRBV5-4 | TRBD2 | TGTGCCAGCAGCTTGTCGGGACTAGCGGGAGATGAGCAGTTCTTC | CASSLSGLAGDEQFF
TRBJ2-5 | - | TRBV28 | TRBD2 | TGTGCCAGCACCAGGGGGGGGCTAGCGGGAGGGCGCCAAGAGACCCAGTACTTC | CASTRGGLAGGRQETQYF
TRBJ2-5 | - | TRBV7-9 | - | TGTGCCAGCAGCTTAGGAGGTCAGGGCGGTGAGACCCAGTACTTC | CASSLGGQGGETQYF
TRBJ2-3 | - | TRBV9 | - | TGTGCCAGCAGCGAGACCCCTTACACTTCCACAGATACGCAGTATTTT | CASSETPYTSTDTQYF
TRBJ1-2 | - | TRBV7-8 | - | TGTGCCAGCAGCTTGGACCGGACAGTCGCCGGCTACACCTTC | CASSLDRTVAGYTF
TRBJ2-4 | - | TRBV19 | TRBD2 | TGTGCCAGTAGTTCCGGGACTAGCGGAAACATTCAGTACTTC | CASSSGTSGNIQYF
TRBJ2-6 | - | TRBV5-1 | - | TGCGCCAGCAGCTCCCCCGACCAGACAGGATTCTCTGGGGCCAACGTCCTGACTTTC | CASSSPDQTGFSGANVLTF
TRBJ2-2 | - | TRBV6-5 | TRBD1 | TGTGCCAGCACCAAGGGGGCGGCCGGGGAGCTGTTTTTT | CASTKGAAGELFF
TRBJ1-2 | - | TRBV4-1 | TRBD1 | TGCGCCAGCAGCCAAGTACAGGGGGCATCGGTGTATGGCTACACCTTC | CASSQVQGASVYGYTF
TRBJ2-3 | - | TRBV7-2 | - | TGTGCCAGCAGGCTGGACGGAGATACGCAGTATTTT | CASRLDGDTQYF
TRBJ2-5 | - | TRBV11-1 | - | TGTGCCAGCAGCTTAGCGCACGGACAGCAAGAGACCCAGTACTTC | CASSLAHGQQETQYF
TRBJ1-3 | - | TRBV7-2 | - | TGTGCCAGCAGCTTACCCTCGGGGTCTGGAAACACCATATATTTT | CASSLPSGSGNTIYF
TRBJ2-7 | - | TRBV7-3 | TRBD2 | TGTGCCAGCAGCTCGGGAGCGGGAGGCACCTACGAGCAGTACTTC | CASSSGAGGTYEQYF
TRBJ1-5 | - | TRBV27 | - | TGTGCCAGCAGCTCCACAGGGTACAATCAGCCCCAGCATTTT | CASSSTGYNQPQHF
TRBJ2-7 | - | TRBV4-2 | - | TGTGCCAGCAGCCAAGATGTGGTGCGTTTGGGGGGCATCTACGAGCAGTACTTC | CASSQDVVRLGGIYEQYF
TRBJ1-2 | - | TRBV18 | - | TGTGCCAGCTCACCTTCTGGACAGTTTCTCTATGGCTACACCTTC | CASSPSGQFLYGYTF
TRBJ2-3 | - | TRBV5-1 | - | TGCGCCAGCAGCTTGTCCGCGGCACCGCTCACAGATACGCAGTATTTT | CASSLSAAPLTDTQYF
TRBJ1-1 | - | TRBV6-5 | - | TGTGCCAGCAGTCCTTGGGGGAACTACAACACTGAAGCTTTCTTT | CASSPWGNYNTEAFF
TRBJ2-1 | - | TRBV7-2 | - | TGTGCCAGCAGCTTAGGGGCTAGCTATGAGCAGTTCTTC | CASSLGASYEQFF
TRBJ1-6 | - | TRBV4-3 | - | TGCGCCAGCAGCCAAGATGGCTCCTATAATTCACCCCTCCACTTT | CASSQDGSYNSPLHF
TRBJ2-7 | - | TRBV28 | - | TGTGCCAGCGGCCCCGAAGGGGCGGCCTACGAGCAGTACTTC | CASGPEGAAYEQYF